This T cell receptor (beta chain) was sequenced during a study of regulatory T cells in long-lasting Graves disease. Looking at the study overall: Newly diagnosed Graves' patients had taken antithyroid drugs under 3 months.

Researchers made TCR beta libraries by using iRepertoire HTBI primers and running Arm-PCR on CDR3 regions. TCRdb re-called the multiplex PCR reads through MiXCR, storing one row per CDR3 protein. The table shows under 300,000 distinct CDR3 sequences, with 20% occurring only once. As for time point: newly diagnosed GD, antithyroid drugs for less than 3 months. Preparation of the TCR library used RNA extracted from PBMCs. This clonotype was counted at least ten times. Trimming at V came to 11 bases and at J to 5 bases, leaving 15 bases not matched to a gene. Per the germline V gene, CDR1 is WSHSY and CDR2 is SAAADI. CDR3 length: 15 amino acids.

This clonotype was obtained from a female donor with Graves disease. Sample: peripheral blood mononuclear cells (PBMCs), taken at new diagnosis, from a patient treated with antithyroid drugs. The chain recombines TRBV10-2 with TRBJ2-3; TRBD2 agrees at 8 bases. CDR3 region: CAAERDGGAQDTQYF. In DNA form, the CDR3 reads TGCGCCGCCGAAAGGGACGGGGGGGCTCAAGATACGCAGTATTTT.